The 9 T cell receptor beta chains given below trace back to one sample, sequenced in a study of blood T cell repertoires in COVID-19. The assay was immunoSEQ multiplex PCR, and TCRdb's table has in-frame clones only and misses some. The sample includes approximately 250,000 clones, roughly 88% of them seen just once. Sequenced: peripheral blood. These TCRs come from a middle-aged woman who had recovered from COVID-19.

CDR3 nucleotide sequence: TGCGCCAGCAGCAATAGCGGGGGGCAACGCACAGATACGCAGTATTTT. This codes for CASSNSGGQRTDTQYF. This chain joins TRBV5-1 and TRBJ2-3; 10 bases are shared with TRBD2. V gave up 4 bases and J gave up 1 base; unmatched junction bases: 6. The germline CDR1 and CDR2 sequences are SGHRS and YFSETQ. The CDR3 consists of 16 residues.

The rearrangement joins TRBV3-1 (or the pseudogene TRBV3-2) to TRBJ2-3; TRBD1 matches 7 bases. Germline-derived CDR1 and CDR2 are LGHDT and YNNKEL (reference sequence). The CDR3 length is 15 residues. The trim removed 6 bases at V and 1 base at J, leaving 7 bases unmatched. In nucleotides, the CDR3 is TGTGCCAGCAGTCTTACAGGGGACGGCACAGATACGCAGTATTTT. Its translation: CASSLTGDGTDTQYF.

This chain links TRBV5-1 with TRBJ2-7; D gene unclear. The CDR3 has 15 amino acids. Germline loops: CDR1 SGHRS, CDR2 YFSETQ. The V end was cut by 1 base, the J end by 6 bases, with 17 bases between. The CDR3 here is CASSLNGWQLLEQYF. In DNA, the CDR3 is TGCGCCAGCAGCTTGAACGGGTGGCAGCTCCTCGAGCAGTACTTC.

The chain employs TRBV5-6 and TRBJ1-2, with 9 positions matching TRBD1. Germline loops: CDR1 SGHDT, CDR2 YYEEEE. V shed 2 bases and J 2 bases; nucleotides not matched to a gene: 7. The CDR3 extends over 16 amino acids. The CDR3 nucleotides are TGTGCCAGCAGCTTAGGATCGACAGGGGGGAACTATGGCTACACCTTC. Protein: CASSLGSTGGNYGYTF.

CDR3 region: CASSRQGSEAFF. The CDR3 DNA reads as TGTGCCAGCAGCCGACAGGGAAGTGAAGCTTTCTTT. The gene calls are TRBV7-9 and TRBJ1-1, with TRBD1 matching 7 bases. This CDR3 spans 12 amino acids. In germline, CDR1 is SEHNR, CDR2 FQNEAQ (reference sequence). J gave up 7 bases and V 5 bases, and 4 bases lay outside the gene matches.

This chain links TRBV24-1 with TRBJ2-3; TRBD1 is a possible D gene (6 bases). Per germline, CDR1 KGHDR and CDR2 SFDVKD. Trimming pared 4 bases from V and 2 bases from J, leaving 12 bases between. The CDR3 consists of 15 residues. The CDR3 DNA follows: TGTGCCACCAGTGAACTCGGACAGAACACAGATACGCAGTATTTT. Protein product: CATSELGQNTDTQYF.

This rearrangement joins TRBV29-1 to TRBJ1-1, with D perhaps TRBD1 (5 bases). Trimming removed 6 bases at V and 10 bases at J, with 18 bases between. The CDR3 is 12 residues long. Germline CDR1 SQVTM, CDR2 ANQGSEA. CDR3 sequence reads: CSVRSLQEGAFF. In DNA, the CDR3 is TGCAGCGTCAGAAGTTTACAGGAGGGAGCTTTCTTT.

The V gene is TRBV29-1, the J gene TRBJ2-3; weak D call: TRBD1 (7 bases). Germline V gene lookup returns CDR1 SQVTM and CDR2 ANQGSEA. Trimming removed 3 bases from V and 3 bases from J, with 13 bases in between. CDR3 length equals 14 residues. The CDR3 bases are TGCAGCGTTGATGGTCCAGGGGGGACAGATACGCAGTATTTT. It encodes CSVDGPGGTDTQYF.

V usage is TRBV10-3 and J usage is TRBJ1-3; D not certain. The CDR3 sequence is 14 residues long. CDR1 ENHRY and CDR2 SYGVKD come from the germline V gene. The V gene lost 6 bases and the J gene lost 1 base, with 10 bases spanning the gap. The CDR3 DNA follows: TGTGCCATCAGCGAAGACTCTTCTGGAAACACCATATATTTT. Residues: CAISEDSSGNTIYF.